The following is a TCR beta chain sequence with its context. This sample is part of a study of T cell responses to AZD1222 COVID-19 vaccine. Profiled with immunoSEQ multiplex PCR; TCRdb holds only in-frame clones, not every one. The sample includes roughly 190,000 clones, roughly nine tenths of them seen just once. The V gene's germline CDR1 is SNHLY and CDR2 FYNNEI. This CDR3 is 16 amino acids long. The V gene lost 5 bases and the J gene lost 0 bases, with 16 bases spanning the gap. The input for sequencing was peripheral blood, taken 28 days after the second AZD1222 dose. V usage is TRBV2 and J usage is TRBJ1-2, with a possible D match to TRBD1 (6 bases). The sequence was collected from an adult who received the AZD1222 COVID-19 vaccine. In DNA, the CDR3 is TGTGCCAGCAGTTCTCTCAGGGGCGGGGCTAACTATGGCTACACCTTC. Encoded protein: CASSSLRGGANYGYTF.